These 20 T cell receptor beta chains share one sample of origin, sequenced in a study of shared clonotypes between healthy human individuals. Some clones are missing from TCRdb's copy, which holds only in-frame ones; the method was immunoSEQ multiplex PCR. The profile shows roughly 1,000,000 clones, 75% to 80% of them singletons. The sequencing input was memory CD4+ T cells from PBMCs. Sample subset: CD45RA-negative fraction. These receptors originate from a man between 18 and 29 years old in good health. Some clones in this sample may be carry-over from other donors' samples.

The rearrangement uses TRBV28 and TRBJ1-4; 9 bases agree with TRBD1. V lost 5 bases, J lost 4 bases, and 5 bases stayed unmatched. Germline lookup yields CDR1 MDHEN and CDR2 SYDVKM. This CDR3 comprises 15 residues. The CDR3 here is CASSPQGAINEKLFF. DNA of the CDR3: TGTGCCAGCAGTCCACAGGGGGCGATTAATGAAAAACTGTTTTTT.

The chain carries TRBV7-3 and TRBJ2-3; 9 bases are shared with TRBD1. J gave up 4 bases and V 3 bases, and 5 bases lay outside the gene matches. The CDR3 totals 15 residues. From germline, CDR1 is SGHTA and CDR2 FQGTGA. DNA of the CDR3: TGTGCCAGCAGCTTCCAGGGACAGGGTGCAGATACGCAGTATTTT. It specifies CASSFQGQGADTQYF.

J is TRBJ1-2 and V is TRBV5-6, with 8 bases matching TRBD1. CDR1 and CDR2 from the germline V gene are SGHDT and YYEEEE. V trimming: 5 bases; J trimming: 4 bases; junction bases outside the gene matches: 7. The CDR3 sequence is 14 residues long. The CDR3 spells CASSLTGASYGYTF. The CDR3 DNA sequence: TGTGCCAGCAGTTTGACAGGGGCTAGCTATGGCTACACCTTC.

The chain uses TRBV9 and TRBJ2-7; 8 bases line up with TRBD2. This CDR3 spans 15 amino acids. Germline lookup yields CDR1 SGDLS and CDR2 YYNGEE. The V segment lost 0 bases and the J segment 12 bases; nucleotides outside the gene matches: 14. The CDR3 sequence: CASSVGGGRMDVLYF. In nucleotides, the CDR3 is TGTGCCAGCAGCGTAGGGGGCGGGAGGATGGATGTTTTGTACTTC.

In the case of this clone: A junction end diverges from the germline sequence, so it may reflect a read error. The chain links TRBV6-1 to TRBJ2-7; 9 bases align to TRBD2. Germline CDR1 reads MNHNS; CDR2 reads SASEGT. The CDR3 covers 15 residues. The CDR3 loop is CASCEGAGGSYEQYF. CDR3 DNA: TGTGCCAGCTGTGAAGGGGCGGGAGGGTCCTACGAGCAGTACTTC.

The rearrangement uses TRBV7-8 and TRBJ1-3; D unclear. CDR3 length equals 12 residues. The V end was cut by 5 bases, the J end by 1 base, with 3 bases between. Germline-derived CDR1 and CDR2 are SGHVS and FQNEAQ. DNA for the CDR3: TGTGCCAGCAGCCATTCTGGAAACACCATATATTTT. Amino acid sequence: CASSHSGNTIYF.

The V and J genes are TRBV11-2 and TRBJ1-3; D remains unclear. Germline V gives CDR1 SGHAT, CDR2 FQNNGV. The CDR3 totals 13 residues. Trimming cost V 2 bases and J 4 bases, with 6 bases left between them. The CDR3 DNA is TGTGCCAGCAGCTTACCCGGCGGAAACACCATATATTTT. Protein: CASSLPGGNTIYF. Together with reference TRBV11-2 and TRBJ1-3, the CDR3 gives the full variable domain: EAGVAQSPRYKIIEKRQSVAFWCNPISGHATLYWYQQILGQGPKLLIQFQNNGVVDDSQLPKDRFSAERLKGVDSTLKIQPAKLEDSAVYLCASSLPGGNTIYFGEGSWLTVV.

This chain joins TRBV5-1 and TRBJ2-2; D gene uncertain. Trimming took 4 bases from V and 0 from J, leaving 7 bases between them. The CDR3 contains 14 residues. Germline CDR1 SGHRS, CDR2 YFSETQ. The CDR3 DNA is TGCGCCAGCAGCGTTATCACGAACACCGGGGAGCTGTTTTTT. As protein: CASSVITNTGELFF.

The chain employs TRBV29-1 and TRBJ1-2, with D possibly TRBD1 on 6 matching bases. Trimming cost V 2 bases and J 6 bases, with 16 bases left between them. This CDR3 has 14 residues. Germline V gene sequence: CDR1 SQVTM, CDR2 ANQGSEA. The CDR3 here is CSVEPAVQGNGYTF. The CDR3 DNA reads TGCAGCGTTGAACCTGCTGTACAGGGTAATGGCTACACCTTC.

This chain joins TRBV28 and TRBJ1-5, with TRBD1 as a possible D gene (6 bases). Deletions cut 3 bases from V and 6 bases from J, with 6 bases between. Per germline, CDR1 MDHEN and CDR2 SYDVKM. This CDR3 is 12 amino acids long. The DNA for the CDR3 is TGTGCCAGCAGTTTGGGGGCTCAGCCCCAGCATTTT. This gives the protein CASSLGAQPQHF. Supplemented by reference TRBV28 and TRBJ1-5, the full variable domain reads DVKVTQSSRYLVKRTGEKVFLECVQDMDHENMFWYRQDPGLGLRLIYFSYDVKMKEKGDIPEGYSVSREKKERFSLILESASTNQTSMYLCASSLGAQPQHFGDGTRLSIL.

V is TRBV9 and J is TRBJ1-1; D uncertain. Germline-derived CDR1 and CDR2 are SGDLS and YYNGEE. This CDR3 is built from 15 residues. V was pared by 0 bases and J by 3 bases, with 12 bases between. The DNA of the CDR3 is TGTGCCAGCAGCGTAGCATCCCATTGGGACACTGAAGCTTTCTTT. This gives the protein CASSVASHWDTEAFF. Full variable domain (remainder filled in from reference TRBV9 and TRBJ1-1): DSGVTQTPKHLITATGQRVTLRCSPRSGDLSVYWYQQSLDQGLQFLIQYYNGEERAKGNILERFSAQQFPDLHSELNLSSLELGDSALYFCASSVASHWDTEAFFGQGTRLTVV.

This chain joins TRBV7-8 and TRBJ1-4; no reliable D call. Trimming shortened V by 4 bases and J by 11 bases, and 8 bases separated the two germline ends. Germline V gene data show CDR1 as SGHVS and CDR2 as FQNEAQ. This CDR3 has 11 amino acids. CDR3 sequence (DNA): TGTGCCAGCAGCTCCCAGATTAAACTGTTTTTT. Amino acids: CASSSQIKLFF.

This clone was detected a few times. V is TRBV19 and J is TRBJ2-1; D perhaps matches TRBD2 (5 bases). The V and J ends lost 8 bases and 8 bases respectively, with 10 bases between them. Germline V gene sequence: CDR1 LNHDA, CDR2 SQIVND (reference sequence). This CDR3 is built from 11 residues. The CDR3 nucleotides read TGTGCCAGTGAGTGGCGGGATGAGCAGTTCTTC. Translating gives CASEWRDEQFF.

Turning to this clone: Given a much more abundant clone one base away, this may be a read error. The V and J genes are TRBV7-2 and TRBJ2-7; 9 bases are shared with TRBD2. V was clipped by 4 bases and J by 0 bases; unmatched bases: 4. The CDR3 has 15 residues. Germline V gene sequence: CDR1 SGHTA, CDR2 FQGNSA. The CDR3 region is CASSSIAGVSYEQYF. The CDR3 region has the DNA TGTGCCAGCAGCTCGATAGCGGGAGTCTCCTACGAGCAGTACTTC.

This rearrangement joins TRBV27 to TRBJ2-6, with D possibly TRBD1 on 6 matching bases. Looked up from germline, CDR1 is MNHEY and CDR2 is SMNVEV (reference sequence). V lost 4 bases to trimming and J lost 1 base, with 20 bases between them. CDR3 length: 19 residues. CDR3 in amino acids: CASSSLLDRDPSGANVLTF. The DNA for the CDR3 is TGTGCCAGCAGTTCCCTCCTGGACAGAGATCCTTCTGGGGCCAACGTCCTGACTTTC.

The table lists this clone with a few counts. The CDR3 protein is CATSRVSRGHTEAFF. DNA of the CDR3: TGTGCCACCAGCAGAGTCAGCAGGGGTCACACTGAAGCTTTCTTT. The chain employs TRBV15 and TRBJ1-1; tentative D call: TRBD1 (6 bases). Trimming took off 1 base at V and 3 bases at J, with 12 bases between the two ends. The CDR3 runs to 15 residues. Germline assignment: CDR1 LNHNV and CDR2 YYDKDF (reference sequence).

This clone has more than one count but fewer than ten. Since a much larger clone is just one base distant, this may be a read error. The chain has TRBV28 and TRBJ1-2; unclear D gene. Germline values: CDR1 MDHEN, CDR2 SYDVKM. V was trimmed by 7 bases and J by 5 bases, leaving 8 bases between them. The CDR3 runs 11 residues. For the CDR3, the DNA is TGTGCCAGCACAGGTCCTTATGGCTACACCTTC. Its protein is CASTGPYGYTF.

The chain links TRBV30 to TRBJ2-3; 10 nucleotides align to TRBD2. The germline V gene encodes CDR1 GTSNPN and CDR2 SVGIG (reference sequence). Trimming at V came to 2 bases and at J to 8 bases, leaving 19 bases not matched to a gene. The CDR3 extends over 18 amino acids. In DNA form, the CDR3 reads TGTGCCTGGAGTCCCCCGCGCTCTAGCGGGAGAGGGTTGGGTACGCAGTATTTT. It yields the protein CAWSPPRSSGRGLGTQYF.

This clone was counted only a few times. The chain has TRBV18 and TRBJ2-1, with a weak D call TRBD1 (6 bases). V lost 5 bases, J lost 10 bases, and 12 bases lay in between. Germline CDR1 reads KGHSH; CDR2 reads LQKENI. The CDR3 loop spans 12 amino acids. CDR3 in DNA: TGTGCCAGCTCAGCGGACAGTACGGAGCAGTTCTTC. Its protein is CASSADSTEQFF.

This clone showed up many times. The identical CDR3 is also encoded by other nucleotide sequences in the sample. The gene calls are TRBV9 and TRBJ2-7; D is perhaps TRBD1 (6 bases). CDR3 size: 15 residues. The germline V gene encodes CDR1 SGDLS and CDR2 YYNGEE. V gave up 2 bases and J gave up 0 bases, with 12 bases separating them. CDR3 protein: CASSVGDTSSYEQYF. The CDR3 DNA sequence: TGTGCCAGCAGCGTGGGGGACACTTCCTCCTACGAGCAGTACTTC. Combining the CDR3 with reference TRBV9 and TRBJ2-7 gives the whole variable domain DSGVTQTPKHLITATGQRVTLRCSPRSGDLSVYWYQQSLDQGLQFLIQYYNGEERAKGNILERFSAQQFPDLHSELNLSSLELGDSALYFCASSVGDTSSYEQYFGPGTRLTVT.